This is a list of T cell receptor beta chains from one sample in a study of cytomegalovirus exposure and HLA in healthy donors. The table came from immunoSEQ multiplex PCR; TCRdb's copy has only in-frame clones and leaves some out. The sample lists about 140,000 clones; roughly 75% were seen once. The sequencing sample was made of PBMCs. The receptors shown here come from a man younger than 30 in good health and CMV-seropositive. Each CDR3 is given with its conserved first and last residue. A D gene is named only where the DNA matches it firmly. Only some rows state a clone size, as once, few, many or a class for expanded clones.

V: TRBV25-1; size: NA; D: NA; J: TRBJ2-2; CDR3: CASSDVLAANTGELFF; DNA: TGTGCCAGCAGTGATGTTTTAGCGGCGAACACCGGGGAGCTGTTTTTT
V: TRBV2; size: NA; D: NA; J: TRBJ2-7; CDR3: CASSEGPADTYEQYF; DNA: TGTGCCAGCAGTGAAGGGCCCGCGGACACCTACGAGCAGTACTTC
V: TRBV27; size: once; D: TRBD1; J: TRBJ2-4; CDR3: CASSHRQGLFAKNIQYF; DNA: TGTGCCAGCAGTCACCGACAGGGTTTGTTTGCCAAAAACATTCAGTACTTC
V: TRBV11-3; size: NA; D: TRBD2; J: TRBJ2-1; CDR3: CASSAGTSGRGDNEQFF; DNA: TGTGCCAGCAGCGCAGGGACTAGCGGGAGAGGGGACAATGAGCAGTTCTTC
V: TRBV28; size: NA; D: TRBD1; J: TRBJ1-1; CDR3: CASRQGMNTEAFF; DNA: TGTGCCAGCAGACAGGGGATGAACACTGAAGCTTTCTTT
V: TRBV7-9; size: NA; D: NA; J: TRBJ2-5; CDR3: CASSLAHRQETQYF; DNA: TGTGCCAGCAGCTTAGCCCACAGACAAGAGACCCAGTACTTC
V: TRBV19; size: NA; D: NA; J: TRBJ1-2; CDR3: CASSIFTQSYGYTF; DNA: TGTGCCAGTAGTATTTTTACACAGAGCTATGGCTACACCTTC
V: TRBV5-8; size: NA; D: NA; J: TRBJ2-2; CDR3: CASSNKYTGANTGELFF; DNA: TGTGCCAGCAGTAACAAATATACGGGGGCGAACACCGGGGAGCTGTTTTTT
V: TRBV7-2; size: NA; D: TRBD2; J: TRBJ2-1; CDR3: CASSLKAGGVGYNEQFF; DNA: TGTGCCAGCAGCTTAAAGGCGGGAGGGGTGGGGTACAATGAGCAGTTCTTC
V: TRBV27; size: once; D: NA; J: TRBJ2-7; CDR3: CASAYSGHLYEQYF; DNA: TGTGCCAGCGCCTATTCGGGACACCTCTACGAGCAGTACTTC
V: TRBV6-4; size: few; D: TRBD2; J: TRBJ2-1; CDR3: CASSDGSGYNEQFF; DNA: TGTGCCAGCAGTGACGGTAGCGGGTACAATGAGCAGTTCTTC
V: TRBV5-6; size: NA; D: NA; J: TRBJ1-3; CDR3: CASSFGANTIYF; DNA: TGTGCCAGCAGCTTTGGGGCAAACACCATATATTTT
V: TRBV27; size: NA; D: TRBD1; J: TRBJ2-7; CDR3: CAIGQGVVSEQYF; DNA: TGTGCCATCGGACAGGGGGTTGTGAGCGAGCAGTACTTC
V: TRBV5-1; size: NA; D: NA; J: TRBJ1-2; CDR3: CASSPSGAANYGYTF; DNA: TGCGCCAGCAGCCCGAGCGGGGCAGCTAACTATGGCTACACCTTC
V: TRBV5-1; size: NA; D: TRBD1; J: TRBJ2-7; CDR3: CASSPGQGGYEQYF; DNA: TGCGCCAGCAGCCCGGGACAGGGGGGTTACGAGCAGTACTTC
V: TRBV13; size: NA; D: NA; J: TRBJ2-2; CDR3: CASRPTPTGELFF; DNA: TGTGCCAGCAGACCGACTCCCACCGGGGAGCTGTTTTTT
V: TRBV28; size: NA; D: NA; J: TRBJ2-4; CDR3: CASHPRSGLAKNIQYF; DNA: TGTGCCAGCCACCCAAGGAGCGGGTTAGCCAAAAACATTCAGTACTTC
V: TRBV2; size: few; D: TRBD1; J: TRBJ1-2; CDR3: CASSLGTGTNYGYTF; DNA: TGTGCCAGCAGTCTAGGGACAGGCACTAACTATGGCTACACCTTC
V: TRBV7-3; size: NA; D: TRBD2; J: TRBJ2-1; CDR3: CASSSPLAGGLSEQFF; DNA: TGTGCCAGCAGCTCCCCACTAGCGGGAGGGTTAAGTGAGCAGTTCTTC
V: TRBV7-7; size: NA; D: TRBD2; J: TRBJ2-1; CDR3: CASSLGSGSYNEQFF; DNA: TGTGCCAGCAGCTTGGGTAGCGGGTCCTACAATGAGCAGTTCTTC
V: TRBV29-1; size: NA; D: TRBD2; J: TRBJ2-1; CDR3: CSVGGTSGTNEQFF; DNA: TGCAGCGTTGGAGGGACTAGCGGGACCAATGAGCAGTTCTTC
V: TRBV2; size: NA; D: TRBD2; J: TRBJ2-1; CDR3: CASSEALGRGGYNEQFF; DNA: TGTGCCAGCAGTGAGGCCTTGGGGCGGGGGGGCTACAATGAGCAGTTCTTC
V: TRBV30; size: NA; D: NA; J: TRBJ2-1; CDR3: CAWTAPYLQQFF; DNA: TGTGCCTGGACTGCCCCATACTTACAGCAGTTCTTC
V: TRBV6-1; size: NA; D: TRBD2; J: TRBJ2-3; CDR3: CASSELGGKASGRSDTQYF; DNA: TGTGCCAGCAGTGAATTAGGGGGTAAGGCTAGCGGGAGATCAGATACGCAGTATTTT
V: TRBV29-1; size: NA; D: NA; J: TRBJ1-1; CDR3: CSVDLEQGVNTEAFF; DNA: TGCAGCGTTGATCTGGAACAAGGGGTGAACACTGAAGCTTTCTTT
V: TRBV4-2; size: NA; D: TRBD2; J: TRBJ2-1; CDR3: CASSHFSGLAVGNEQFF; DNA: TGTGCCAGCAGCCATTTCAGTGGACTAGCGGTTGGGAATGAGCAGTTCTTC
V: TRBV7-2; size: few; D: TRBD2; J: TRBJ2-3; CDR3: CASSLGLLSTDTQYF; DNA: TGTGCCAGCAGCCTGGGACTACTTAGCACAGATACGCAGTATTTT
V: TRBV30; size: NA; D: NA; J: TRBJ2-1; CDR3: CAWRPEGVYNEQFF; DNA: TGTGCCTGGAGGCCCGAAGGGGTGTACAATGAGCAGTTCTTC
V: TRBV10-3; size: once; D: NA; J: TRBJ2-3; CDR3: CAISDIQGPDTQYF; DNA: TGTGCCATCAGTGATATTCAGGGCCCAGATACGCAGTATTTT
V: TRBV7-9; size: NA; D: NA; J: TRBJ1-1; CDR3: CSSSLVDLIMNTEAFF; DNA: TGTTCCAGCAGCTTAGTTGACTTAATCATGAACACTGAAGCTTTCTTT
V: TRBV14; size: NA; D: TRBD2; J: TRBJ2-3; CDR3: CASSQGLRGYTQYF; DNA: TGTGCCAGCAGCCAAGGGCTGCGGGGGTATACGCAGTATTTT
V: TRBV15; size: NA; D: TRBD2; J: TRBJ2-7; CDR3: CPTSRGLAGSYEQYF; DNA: TGTCCCACCAGCAGAGGACTAGCGGGATCCTACGAGCAGTACTTC
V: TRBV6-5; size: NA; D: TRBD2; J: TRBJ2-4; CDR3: CASSYSGGRKNIQYF; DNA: TGTGCCAGCAGTTACTCTGGCGGGAGGAAAAACATTCAGTACTTC
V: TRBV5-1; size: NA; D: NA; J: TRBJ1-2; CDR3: CASSLAGYGYTF; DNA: TGCGCCAGCAGCTTGGCAGGGTATGGCTACACCTTC
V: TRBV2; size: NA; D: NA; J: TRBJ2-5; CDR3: CASSDYRLSSEETQYF; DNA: TGTGCCAGCAGTGATTACCGACTTTCTAGCGAGGAGACCCAGTACTTC
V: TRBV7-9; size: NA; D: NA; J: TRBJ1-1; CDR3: CASSLGQAWTEAFF; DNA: TGTGCCAGCAGCTTAGGACAGGCATGGACTGAAGCTTTCTTT
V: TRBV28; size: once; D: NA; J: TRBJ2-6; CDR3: CASSLNSAGWAGANVLTF; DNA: TGTGCCAGCAGTTTAAATTCGGCAGGATGGGCTGGGGCCAACGTCCTGACTTTC
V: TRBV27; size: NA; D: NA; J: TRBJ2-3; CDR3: CASSPLGADTDTQYF; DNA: TGTGCCAGCAGTCCCTTGGGAGCGGACACAGATACGCAGTATTTT
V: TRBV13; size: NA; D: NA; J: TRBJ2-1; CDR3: CASSSSGTPIRRFF; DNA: TGTGCCAGCAGCTCATCCGGGACTCCAATCCGACGGTTCTTC
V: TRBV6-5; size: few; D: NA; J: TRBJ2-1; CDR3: CASSYQGSSYNEQFF; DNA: TGTGCCAGCAGTTACCAAGGGAGCTCCTACAATGAGCAGTTCTTC
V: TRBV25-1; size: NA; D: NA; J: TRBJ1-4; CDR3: CASSLFATNEKLFF; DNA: TGTGCCAGCAGCCTATTTGCAACTAATGAAAAACTGTTTTTT
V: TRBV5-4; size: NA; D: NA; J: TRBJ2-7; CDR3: CASSPDRGEQYF; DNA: TGTGCCAGCAGCCCGGACCGCGGGGAGCAGTACTTC
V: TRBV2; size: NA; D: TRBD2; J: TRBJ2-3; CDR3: CASTHIASGRGKDTQYF; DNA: TGTGCCAGCACCCACATAGCCAGCGGGAGGGGTAAAGATACGCAGTATTTT
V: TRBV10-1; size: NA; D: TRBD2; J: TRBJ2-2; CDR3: CASSQDTRGSASGLTGELFF; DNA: TGCGCCAGCAGCCAGGACACGAGGGGCAGCGCTAGCGGATTAACCGGGGAGCTGTTTTTT
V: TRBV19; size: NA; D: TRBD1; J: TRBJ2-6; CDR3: CASSIRGGTGGSGANVLTF; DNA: TGTGCCAGTAGCATAAGGGGCGGGACAGGGGGCTCTGGGGCCAACGTCCTGACTTTC
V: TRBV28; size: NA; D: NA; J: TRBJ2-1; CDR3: CASSLAAFTVSYNEQFF; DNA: TGTGCCAGCAGTTTAGCTGCGTTTACAGTCTCCTACAATGAGCAGTTCTTC
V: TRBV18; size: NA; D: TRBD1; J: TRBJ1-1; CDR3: CASSPPRTGRNTEAFF; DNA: TGTGCCAGCTCACCACCCCGGACAGGGAGGAACACTGAAGCTTTCTTT
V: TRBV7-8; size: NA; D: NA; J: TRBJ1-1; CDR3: CASSLAGGIMAEAFF; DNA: TGTGCCAGCAGCTTAGCGGGCGGGATTATGGCTGAAGCTTTCTTT